One sample yielded the 15 T cell receptor beta chains listed below, sequenced in a study of long-term antiretroviral therapy in people with HIV (dated by TCRdb to between 2020 and 2023). The immunoSEQ hsTCRB v3.0 assay was used at survey level resolution to sequence the TRB variable region. Here the immuneACCESS table is served through TCRdb, limited to in-frame sequences with V and J called. Missing clones are a known gap in these copies; in checked studies unresolved V genes cover under half, and the rest lacks a known reason. Counted in this sample were tens of thousands of clones; roughly four fifths of them appeared once. 7.2% of the sample comes from the top ten. The source was unsorted PBMCs, collected 1.5 years after starting antiretroviral therapy. The receptors stem from a man aged 25 to 40 with HIV.

The V gene is TRBV15, the J gene TRBJ1-2; tentative D call: TRBD1 (6 bases). The CDR3 spans 16 residues. V was shortened by 1 base and J by 2 bases, with 14 bases between the two germline ends. Germline CDR1 LNHNV, CDR2 YYDKDF (reference sequence). The CDR3 loop is CATSRGDTTGNYGYTF. The CDR3 nucleotides read TGTGCCACCAGCAGAGGGGACACCACAGGGAACTATGGCTACACCTTC.

This rearrangement joins TRBV5-5 to TRBJ2-3; TRBD1 aligns across 7 bases. Germline V CDR1 and CDR2: SGHKS, YYEKEE (reference sequence). The CDR3 runs to 13 residues. V was pared by 3 bases and J by 3 bases, with 1 base of the junction left unmatched. CDR3 in DNA: TGTGCCAGCAGCTCACAGGGGACAGATACGCAGTATTTT. It specifies CASSSQGTDTQYF.

A note on this clone: The junction departs from the called germline gene at one end, perhaps through a read error. The chain couples TRBV6-1 to TRBJ1-2; TRBD1 aligns across 8 bases. Germline CDR1 MNHNS, CDR2 SASEGT. This CDR3 contains 10 residues. The CDR3 sequence is CVNRGDGYTF. CDR3 nucleotide sequence: TGCGTAAACAGGGGGGATGGCTACACCTTC.

The chain employs TRBV5-1 and TRBJ2-5, with no clear D. The CDR3 consists of 14 residues. V lost 0 bases, J lost 2 bases, and 8 bases lay in between. CDR1 and CDR2 from the germline V gene are SGHRS and YFSETQ. This chain's CDR3 is CASSLDLRQETQYF. In DNA, the CDR3 is TGCGCCAGCAGCTTGGATCTCAGGCAAGAGACCCAGTACTTC.

This clone has more than one count but fewer than ten. The chain combines TRBV7-9 with TRBJ2-4; TRBD1 agrees at 11 bases. Germline lookup yields CDR1 SEHNR and CDR2 FQNEAQ (reference sequence). Trimming removed 1 base from V and 15 bases from J; junction bases left unmatched: 8. This CDR3 is built from 14 residues. Here the CDR3 DNA reads TGTGCCAGCAGCTTAGAGGGGACAGGGGGTACGAGGTACTTC. Translated, it gives CASSLEGTGGTRYF.

The V call is TRBV4-1, the J call TRBJ2-3; TRBD2 might be the D (5 bases). CDR3 length equals 16 residues. Trimming shortened V by 2 bases and J by 4 bases, and 16 bases separated the two germline ends. Per the germline V gene, CDR1 is MGHRA and CDR2 is YSYEKL. CDR3: CASSQQPSGRADTQYF. DNA for the CDR3: TGCGCCAGCAGCCAACAGCCGTCCGGGCGGGCAGATACGCAGTATTTT.

This clone was seen just once. The rearrangement joins TRBV27 to TRBJ2-3; no clear D. V shed 5 bases and J shed 1 base, with 13 bases lying between them. The CDR3 totals 15 residues. The germline CDR1 and CDR2 sequences are MNHEY and SMNVEV (reference sequence). This chain's CDR3 is CASSPPPVGTDTQYF. The CDR3 nucleotides read TGTGCCAGCAGTCCACCCCCGGTGGGCACAGATACGCAGTATTTT.

The CDR3 DNA reads TGCGCCAGCAGCCGTCCCGGGACAGGGCCCACTGAAGCTTTCTTT. Translating gives CASSRPGTGPTEAFF. The chain employs TRBV5-1 and TRBJ1-1, with 9 bases that match TRBD1. J gave up 4 bases and V 4 bases, and 8 bases lay outside the gene matches. The CDR3 consists of 15 residues. Per the germline V gene, CDR1 is SGHRS and CDR2 is YFSETQ.

This clone was counted between two and nine times. The chain employs TRBV6-5 and TRBJ1-6, with no clear D. With 5 bases removed from V and 6 bases from J, the gap between germline ends came to 11 bases. The CDR3 covers 14 residues. Germline CDR1 is MNHEY and CDR2 is SVGAGI. The CDR3 DNA reads TGTGCCAGCAGTCAGGTGACGGGTAATTCACCCCTCCACTTT. The encoded protein is CASSQVTGNSPLHF.

The chain combines TRBV27 with TRBJ2-2; D is undetermined. Germline loops: CDR1 MNHEY, CDR2 SMNVEV (reference sequence). The length of the CDR3 is 14 residues. V was shortened by 0 bases and J by 0 bases, with 2 bases between the two germline ends. CDR3 in amino acids: CASSLSANTGELFF. The CDR3 DNA reads TGTGCCAGCAGTTTATCGGCGAACACCGGGGAGCTGTTTTTT.

The chain couples TRBV6-1 to TRBJ1-2; the match to TRBD1 covers 7 bases. Germline V gene data show CDR1 as MNHNS and CDR2 as SASEGT. This CDR3 is 14 amino acids long. Unmatched junction bases numbered 10, after V lost 7 bases and J lost 5 bases. CDR3: CASILTGTEYGYTF. In nucleotides, the CDR3 is TGTGCCAGCATCTTAACCGGGACAGAATATGGCTACACCTTC.

The chain has TRBV19 and TRBJ1-4; D is unclear. Germline-derived CDR1 and CDR2 are LNHDA and SQIVND (reference sequence). V lost 5 bases and J lost 6, with 7 bases in between. This CDR3 is built from 12 residues. CDR3 nucleotides: TGTGCCAGTAGTTTCTGGGATGAAAAACTGTTTTTT. Amino acids: CASSFWDEKLFF.

The chain couples TRBV29-1 to TRBJ2-1; TRBD1 or TRBD2 may be the D gene (6 bases each). The CDR3 contains 14 residues. V was trimmed by 1 base and J by 9 bases, leaving 16 bases between them. CDR1 SQVTM and CDR2 ANQGSEA come from the germline V gene. This CDR3 reads CSVEGPGEVFEQFF. CDR3 nucleotides: TGCAGCGTTGAAGGACCAGGGGAGGTATTTGAGCAGTTCTTC.

In nucleotides, the CDR3 is TGCGCCAGCAGTCGAGACAGGGGGCAGGATGGGGCCAACGTCCTGACTTTC. This codes for CASSRDRGQDGANVLTF. This sequence joins TRBV5-1 and TRBJ2-6, with 10 positions matching TRBD1. Germline CDR1 and CDR2: SGHRS and YFSETQ. The CDR3 has 17 residues. V lost 5 bases, J lost 3 bases, and 8 bases stayed unmatched.

The V and J genes are TRBV15 and TRBJ2-2; maybe TRBD2 (6 bases). Germline CDR1 reads LNHNV; CDR2 reads YYDKDF (reference sequence). V was cut by 1 base and J by 7 bases, with 13 bases left in between. This CDR3 spans 15 amino acids. Here the CDR3 DNA reads TGTGCCACCAGCAGAGGGGGAGGTAGAAACGGGGAGCTGTTTTTT. This codes for CATSRGGGRNGELFF.